The TCR beta chain described here comes from a study of T cell responses to AZD1222 COVID-19 vaccine. Assay used: immunoSEQ multiplex PCR; TCRdb lists only in-frame clones, some missing. The top ten clones hold under 11% of a sample with 150,000 to 200,000 clones, approximately 92% of them seen once. Germline CDR1 and CDR2: SSHAT and FNYEAQ (reference sequence). CDR3 size: 13 residues. In the case of this clone: Its ends do not fully match the called genes, so a read error is possible. This specimen includes other DNA sequences encoding the same CDR3.

The rearrangement joins TRBV7-7 to TRBJ1-5, with a possible D match to TRBD1 (6 bases). The TCR comes from an adult in good health. The specimen comprised peripheral blood, sampled on day 0 of AZD1222 vaccination. Here the CDR3 reads CASSLDRNQPQHF. The CDR3 bases are TGTGCTAGCAGCTTGGACAGAAATCAGCCCCAGCATTTT.